This T cell receptor (beta chain) originates from a study of T cells in Graves' hyperthyroidism and ophthalmopathy. Overall study results and limits: The model predicted ophthalmopathy a median about 6.6 months before onset. Most expanded thyroid clonotypes above 0.001 recurred in blood. Ophthalmopathy and stable hyperthyroidism were told apart by a 13 V-J model.

This clonotype was seen only a few times. No antigen is known for it. Uncontrolled infection, other autoimmune disease, pregnancy or lactation led to exclusion. What was amplified from RNA transcripts were TCR beta CDR3 regions. HTBI primers drove first-round RT-PCR of the TCR CDR3. TCRdb passed the multiplex PCR reads through MiXCR, listing each CDR3 protein once. The sample lists 500,000 to 700,000 distinct CDR3 sequences, around 15% occurring once. CDR3 length: 15 amino acids. Germline CDR1 DFQATT, CDR2 SNEGSKA (reference sequence). With V trimmed by 1 base and J by 2 bases, 3 bases remained unmatched.

This chain connects TRBV20-1 to TRBJ2-1; the match to TRBD2 covers 9 bases. Sequencing was performed on blood. This clonotype was obtained from a woman between 18 and 30 years old with Graves' hyperthyroidism. The CDR3 region is CSARVGLAPYNEQFF. The CDR3, as DNA: TGCAGTGCTAGAGTCGGACTAGCGCCCTACAATGAGCAGTTCTTC.